The source of this T cell receptor beta chain is a study of blood T cell repertoires in COVID-19. The wider study: From T cells, B-cell-depleted T cells, or PBMCs came the material, which was cDNA or gDNA.

While infection was still active, Seattle patients were enrolled and then followed longitudinally. Germline V gene data show CDR1 as LGHDT and CDR2 as YNNKEL (reference sequence). V shed 1 base and J shed 4 bases, with 19 bases lying between them. This CDR3 is 17 amino acids long. Original handling: Reference gene primer amplification gave estimated nucleated cell counts. Sequencing used immunoSEQ multiplex PCR; TCRdb keeps in-frame clones, though not all of them. D and trimming were read from the DNA, whereas the V and J calls and clone size are those reported in that table. The sample contains around 190,000 clones, roughly 76% of which appear only once.

The V and J genes are TRBV3-1 (or the pseudogene TRBV3-2) and TRBJ1-2; maybe TRBD1 (5 bases). The sequenced material came from peripheral blood. The source of this sequence is a woman between 35 and 50 years old with COVID-19, enrolled during active disease. The DNA for the CDR3 is TGTGCCAGCAGCCAAGCTTTCGACAGTAGGATCGGCTATGGCTACACCTTC. As protein: CASSQAFDSRIGYGYTF.